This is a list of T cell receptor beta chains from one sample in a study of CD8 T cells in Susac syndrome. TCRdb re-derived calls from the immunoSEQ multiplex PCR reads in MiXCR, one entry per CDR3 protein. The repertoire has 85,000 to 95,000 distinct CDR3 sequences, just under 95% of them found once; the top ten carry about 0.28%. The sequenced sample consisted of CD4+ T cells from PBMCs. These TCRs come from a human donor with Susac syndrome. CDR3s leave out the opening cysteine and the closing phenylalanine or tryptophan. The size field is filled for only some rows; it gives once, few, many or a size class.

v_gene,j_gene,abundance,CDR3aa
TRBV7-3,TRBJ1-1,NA,ASSRTGKTEAF
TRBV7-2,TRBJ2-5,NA,ASSRPGPQETQY
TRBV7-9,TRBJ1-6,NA,ASSPGQHSPLH
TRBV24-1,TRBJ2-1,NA,ATTEGRTGSYNEQF
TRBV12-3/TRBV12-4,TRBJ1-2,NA,ASGPQWRGYT
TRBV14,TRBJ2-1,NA,ASSALGFGGGEQF
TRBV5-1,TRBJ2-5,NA,ASSLAGMGARQETQY
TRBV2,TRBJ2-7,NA,ATKSPRGYEQY
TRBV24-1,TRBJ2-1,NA,AVQRRVHNEQF
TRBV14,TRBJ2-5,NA,ASSQRAASAETQY
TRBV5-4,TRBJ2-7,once,ASSLGPFGDEQY
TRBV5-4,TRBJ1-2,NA,ASSRTGQTYGYT
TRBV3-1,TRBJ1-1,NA,ASSVTGTPGTEAF
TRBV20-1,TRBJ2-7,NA,SARDTGDEQY
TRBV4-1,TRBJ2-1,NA,ASSQDRPGGLNEQF
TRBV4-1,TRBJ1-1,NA,ASSWKVQGEAF
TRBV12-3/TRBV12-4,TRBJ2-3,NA,ASRLASADTQY
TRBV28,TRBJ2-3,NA,ASSRQVSTDTQY
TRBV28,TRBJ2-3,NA,ASSGSPGGTDTQY
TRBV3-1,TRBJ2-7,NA,ASSPMGVSYEQY
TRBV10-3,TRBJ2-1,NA,AISEPPNPTGARDNEQF
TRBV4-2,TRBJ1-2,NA,ASSQGGTGLRGGYT
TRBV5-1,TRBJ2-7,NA,ASSETGGHEQY
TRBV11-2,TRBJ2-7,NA,ASGHYEQY
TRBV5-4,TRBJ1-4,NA,ASSNRVDEKLF
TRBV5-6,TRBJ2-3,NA,ASSPVGTDTQY
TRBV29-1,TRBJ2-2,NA,SVDRGGTTGELF
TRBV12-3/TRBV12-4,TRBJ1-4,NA,ASSSDGFTEKLF
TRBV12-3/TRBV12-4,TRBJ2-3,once,ASSFPPSGRDTQY
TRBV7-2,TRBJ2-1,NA,ASSLSRQTGIAYEQF
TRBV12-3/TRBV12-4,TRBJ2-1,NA,ASSLGTDNEQF
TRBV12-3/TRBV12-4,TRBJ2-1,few,ASSLEGSYNEQF
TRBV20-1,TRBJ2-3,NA,SARGLPSTDTQY
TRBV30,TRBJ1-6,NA,AWSHSDPNSPLH
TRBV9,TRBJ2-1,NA,ASSVGGGPYNEQF
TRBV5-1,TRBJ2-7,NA,ASSRYRDRPYEQY
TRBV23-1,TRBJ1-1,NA,ASSQSKAEAF
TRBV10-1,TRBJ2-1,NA,ASSESSGGYNEQF
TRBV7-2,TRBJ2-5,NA,ASSSGLAGLETQY
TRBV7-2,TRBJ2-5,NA,ASSFGSGEREY
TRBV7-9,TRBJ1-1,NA,ASSQTAAQTEAF